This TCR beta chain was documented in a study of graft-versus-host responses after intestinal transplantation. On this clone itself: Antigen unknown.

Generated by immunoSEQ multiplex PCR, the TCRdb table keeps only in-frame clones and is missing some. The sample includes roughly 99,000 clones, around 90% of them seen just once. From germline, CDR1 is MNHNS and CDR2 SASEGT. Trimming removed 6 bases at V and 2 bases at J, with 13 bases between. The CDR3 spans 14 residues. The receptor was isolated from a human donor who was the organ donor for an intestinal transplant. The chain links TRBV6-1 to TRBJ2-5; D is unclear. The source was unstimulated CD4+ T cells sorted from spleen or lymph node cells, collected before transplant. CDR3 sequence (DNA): TGTGCCAGCAGAGCCATTGACAAGCAAGAGACCCAGTACTTC. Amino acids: CASRAIDKQETQYF.